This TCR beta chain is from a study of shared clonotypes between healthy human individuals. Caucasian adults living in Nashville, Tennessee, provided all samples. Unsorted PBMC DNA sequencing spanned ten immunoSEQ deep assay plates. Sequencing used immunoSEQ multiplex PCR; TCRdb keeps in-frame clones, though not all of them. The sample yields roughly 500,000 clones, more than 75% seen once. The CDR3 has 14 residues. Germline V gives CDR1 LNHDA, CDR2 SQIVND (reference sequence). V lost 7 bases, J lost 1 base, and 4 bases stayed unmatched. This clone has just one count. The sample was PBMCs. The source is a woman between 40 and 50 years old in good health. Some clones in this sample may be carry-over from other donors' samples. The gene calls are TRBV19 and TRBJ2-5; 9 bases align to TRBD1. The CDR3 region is CASTVTGGQETQYF. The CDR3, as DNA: TGTGCCAGTACCGTGACAGGGGGCCAAGAGACCCAGTACTTC.